The rows below give T cell receptor beta chains drawn from one sample of a study of cytomegalovirus exposure and HLA in healthy donors. Profiling relied on immunoSEQ multiplex PCR, and the TCRdb table lists in-frame clones only, not all of them. The repertoire consists of about 200,000 clones, with about 81% occurring once and the leading ten covering about 2.5%. Sequenced material: PBMCs. The receptors shown here come from a woman aged 40 to 50 in good health and CMV-seronegative. CDR3s include the opening cysteine and the closing phenylalanine or tryptophan. D genes are given only for firm matches. Some rows have no size entry. The others give once, few or many, or a class for an expanded clone.

>.|.|17|TRBV7-9|TRBJ1-1
TGTGCCAGCAGCTTAGTAGGGTCTCGGGGTGAGGACACTGAAGCTTTCTTT
CASSLVGSRGEDTEAFF
>.|TRBD1|13|TRBV7-3|TRBJ2-7
TGTGCCAGCAGCTTTGGGACAGCCTACGAGCAGTACTTC
CASSFGTAYEQYF
>.|TRBD1|14|TRBV7-9|TRBJ2-2
TGTGCCAGCAGCACTCCGGGACAGCCGTTGGAGCTGTTTTTT
CASSTPGQPLELFF
>.|.|14|TRBV6-5|TRBJ1-2
TGTGCCAGCAGCCTCCACCAGGGCAACTATGGCTACACCTTC
CASSLHQGNYGYTF
>.|TRBD2|15|TRBV7-9|TRBJ2-7
TGTGCCAGCAGCTTTGACAGCGGGAGATCAAACGAGCAGTACTTC
CASSFDSGRSNEQYF
>.|.|14|TRBV15|TRBJ1-2
TGTGCCACCAGCAGAGACAAGGGAGCGGGGGGCTACACCTTC
CATSRDKGAGGYTF
>.|TRBD2|15|TRBV5-1|TRBJ2-7
TGCGCCAGCAGCTCGACTAGCGGGAGCGCGTTCGAGCAGTACTTC
CASSSTSGSAFEQYF
>.|.|15|TRBV27|TRBJ2-7
TGTGCCAGCAGTTTAGTCGGGACTGGGGATTACGAGCAGTACTTC
CASSLVGTGDYEQYF
>.|TRBD1|16|TRBV4-2|TRBJ1-4
TGTGCCAGCAGCCAAGGGGACAGAGCTTTTAATGAAAAACTGTTTTTT
CASSQGDRAFNEKLFF
>once|.|12|TRBV30|TRBJ1-1
TGTGCCTGGAACAGGGTAAGGACTGAAGCTTTCTTT
CAWNRVRTEAFF
>.|.|15|TRBV5-1|TRBJ1-3
TGCGCCAGCAGCACCGGTCCGGCGAGGGGAAACACCATATATTTT
CASSTGPARGNTIYF
>.|TRBD1|15|TRBV7-9|TRBJ2-1
TGTGCCAGCAGCTTCGGGACAGGGGCTCTCAATGAGCAGTTCTTC
CASSFGTGALNEQFF
>.|TRBD2|13|TRBV7-8|TRBJ2-7
TGTGCCAGCAGCCCAGAAGCGGGAGTAGGGCAGTACTTC
CASSPEAGVGQYF
>.|TRBD1|14|TRBV5-1|TRBJ1-6
TGCGCCAGCAGCTTGGACAGGGGTGGTTCACCCCTCCACTTT
CASSLDRGGSPLHF
>.|.|17|TRBV9|TRBJ1-2
TGTGCCAGCAGCGTAAATCTCGTGGGGGCAGGAGACTATGGCTACACCTTC
CASSVNLVGAGDYGYTF
>.|TRBD2|14|TRBV5-5|TRBJ2-1
TGTGCCAGCAGCTCCAGACTAGCCATCAATGAGCAGTTCTTC
CASSSRLAINEQFF
>few|.|13|TRBV15|TRBJ2-1
TGTGCCACCAGCAGAATATTATCGGGTGAGCAGTTCTTC
CATSRILSGEQFF
>.|TRBD1|14|TRBV6-1|TRBJ2-7
TGTGCCAGCAGCCAGGGGACAGGGCAATACGAGCAGTACTTC
CASSQGTGQYEQYF
>few|TRBD1|14|TRBV19|TRBJ2-5
TGTGCCAGTAGAACAAGAGGGGGCGAAGAGACCCAGTACTTC
CASRTRGGEETQYF
>.|TRBD2|15|TRBV6-1|TRBJ2-2
TGTGCCAGCACTAGCGGGAGGGAACATTCCGGGGAGCTGTTTTTT
CASTSGREHSGELFF
>.|.|15|TRBV5-1|TRBJ2-1
TGCGCCAGCAGCTTGGTGGGAGAGACCTACAATGAGCAGTTCTTC
CASSLVGETYNEQFF
>.|.|16|TRBV21-1|TRBJ1-2
TGTGCCAGCAGCCCTCCTCGGACAGGGGCCAACTATGGCTACACCTTC
CASSPPRTGANYGYTF
>.|.|13|TRBV19|TRBJ2-2
TGTGCCAGTAGTATAGTGGGCGCCGGGGAGCTGTTTTTT
CASSIVGAGELFF
>.|.|14|TRBV2|TRBJ2-2
TGTGCCAGCAGTGAAACTAGCTTAACCGGGGAGCTGTTTTTT
CASSETSLTGELFF
>.|.|13|TRBV18|TRBJ2-1
TGTGCCACCTCCCCGGGCAGGGACAATGAGCAGTTCTTC
CATSPGRDNEQFF
>.|.|16|TRBV28|TRBJ1-1
TGTGCCAGCAGTTTACGGGGGTTAGCGATGAACACTGAAGCTTTCTTT
CASSLRGLAMNTEAFF
>.|TRBD1|16|TRBV5-4|TRBJ2-2
TGTGCCAGCAGCGCGGGACAGGGCCTGAACACCGGGGAGCTGTTTTTT
CASSAGQGLNTGELFF
>few|.|14|TRBV19|TRBJ2-7
TGTGCCAGTAGCTATACAGGGGGGGACTACGAGCAGTACTTC
CASSYTGGDYEQYF
>.|.|12|TRBV7-9|TRBJ2-7
TGTTCCAGCAGCGATCGACTCTACGAGCAGTACTTC
CSSSDRLYEQYF
>.|TRBD1|14|TRBV4-1|TRBJ2-7
TGCGCCAGCGGGACAGGGGGCGTCCGACGCGAGCAGTACTTC
CASGTGGVRREQYF
>.|TRBD2|18|TRBV13|TRBJ2-5
TGTGCCAGCAGCTCCCAGACCAGCGGTAGCGGGAGTAGGGAGACCCAGTACTTC
CASSSQTSGSGSRETQYF
>.|TRBD1|14|TRBV30|TRBJ1-2
TGTGCCTGGAGTGCGTACAGGGGTGGCTATGGCTACACCTTC
CAWSAYRGGYGYTF
>.|.|15|TRBV5-1|TRBJ1-6
TGCGCCAGCAGCTTGGGGGGCTCGGGCAATTCACCCCTCCACTTT
CASSLGGSGNSPLHF
>.|.|14|TRBV27|TRBJ2-5
TGTGCCAGCAGTTTATTGGGCACACAAGAGACCCAGTACTTC
CASSLLGTQETQYF
>.|TRBD1|16|TRBV5-8|TRBJ1-1
TGTGCCAGCAGCTTGGGGACAGGGGGCGCCGAGACTGAAGCTTTCTTT
CASSLGTGGAETEAFF
>.|.|17|TRBV19|TRBJ2-1
TGTGCCAGTAGTGCCCTCACGGGAACCAACTCCTACAATGAGCAGTTCTTC
CASSALTGTNSYNEQFF
>few|.|15|TRBV6-5|TRBJ1-1
TGTGCCAGCAGTTACTCCGGTCTTAGGGGAACTGAAGCTTTCTTT
CASSYSGLRGTEAFF
>.|TRBD2|17|TRBV5-6|TRBJ2-2
TGTGCCAGCAGCCCGGGACTAGCGGGAGTTTTTACCGGGGAGCTGTTTTTT
CASSPGLAGVFTGELFF
>.|TRBD2|17|TRBV13|TRBJ2-1
TGTGCCAGCAGCTCCCGCGGGGGACTAGCGGGAGTCTATGAGCAGTTCTTC
CASSSRGGLAGVYEQFF
>.|TRBD2|16|TRBV5-1|TRBJ2-1
TGCGCCAGCAGCTTGGGGTGGCTAGCGGGAGCCCATGAGCAGTTCTTC
CASSLGWLAGAHEQFF
>.|TRBD1|13|TRBV29-1|TRBJ2-7
TGCAGCGTTGAAGTCACTACAGGGGACGAGCAGTACTTC
CSVEVTTGDEQYF
>.|.|15|TRBV7-9|TRBJ1-2
TGTGCCAGCAGCTTAGCGTTAGAAGCTAACTATGGCTACACCTTC
CASSLALEANYGYTF
>.|TRBD1|13|TRBV19|TRBJ2-7
TGTGCCAGTAGTAGCAGACAGGGCTACGAGCAGTACTTC
CASSSRQGYEQYF
>.|TRBD1|15|TRBV15|TRBJ1-4
TGTGCCACCAGCAGAAACAGGGGGAGTAATGAAAAACTGTTTTTT
CATSRNRGSNEKLFF
>.|.|14|TRBV6-5|TRBJ2-3
TGTGCCAGCACCCCCCATTCGACGGGAAATACGCAGTATTTT
CASTPHSTGNTQYF
>.|.|14|TRBV10-1|TRBJ2-7
TGCGCCAGCAGTGAGTCGCCCAGCGGGTACGAGCAGTACTTC
CASSESPSGYEQYF
>.|.|11|TRBV11-2|TRBJ2-5
TGTGCCAGCAGCTTACGAGAGACCCAGTACTTC
CASSLRETQYF
>.|TRBD1|14|TRBV6-5|TRBJ2-7
TGTGCCAGCAGCCTTCGGGACAGGAGCTACGCGCAGTACTTC
CASSLRDRSYAQYF
>.|TRBD1|12|TRBV7-9|TRBJ1-5
TGTTCCAGCAGACAGGGCGACCAGCCCCAGCATTTT
CSSRQGDQPQHF
>.|TRBD1|14|TRBV5-6|TRBJ1-2
TGTGCCAGCAGATATGGCAACCGGGACAGTGGCTACACCTTC
CASRYGNRDSGYTF
>.|TRBD2|19|TRBV9|TRBJ2-3
TGTGCCAGCAGCGTAGAACCCCTCACGACTAGCTCTAGCACAGATACGCAGTATTTT
CASSVEPLTTSSSTDTQYF
>.|.|14|TRBV7-9|TRBJ1-1
TGTTCCAGCAGCTTAGACAGCATGAACACTGAAGCTTTCTTT
CSSSLDSMNTEAFF